This T cell receptor beta chain is from a study of T cells in localized non-small cell lung cancer. Study-level points and caveats: There were a median about 53 of the top 100 tumor clones appearing in adjacent lung. T cell clonality was highest in uninvolved adjacent lung, above tumor.

In the case of this clone: The antigen remains unidentified.

Using immunoSEQ multiplex PCR, the repertoire was profiled, and TCRdb retains in-frame clones only, with some absent. The data show over a thousand clones, 25% to 30% seen once. V gave up 4 bases and J gave up 0 bases, with 10 bases separating them. Germline CDR1 is SQVTM and CDR2 is ANQGSEA. The CDR3 totals 14 residues. The sample consisted of normal lung tissue next to the tumor, taken before any cancer treatment. This TCR derives from a man aged 35-69 years with stage I lung adenocarcinoma. The chain joins TRBV29-1 to TRBJ2-1; D may be TRBD2 (6 bases). This chain's CDR3 is CSVGEVSSYNEQFF. In DNA, the CDR3 is TGCAGCGTTGGGGAGGTAAGCTCCTACAATGAGCAGTTCTTC.